This TCR beta chain appears in the sequencing data of a study of T cells expressing NK-cell markers. Study-level background: With respect to HCMV, most of the eight sequenced donors were seropositive, and one was seronegative.

The CDR3 contains 16 residues. The germline gives CDR1 SGHNT, CDR2 YENEEA. TCRdb reprocessed the 5' RACE reads, with one entry per CDR3 protein and no DNA. Seen in this sample are some 390,000 distinct CDR3 sequences; the ten most common clones hold roughly a tenth. The gene calls are TRBV11-3 and TRBJ2-3; TCRdb lists TRBD1, though no DNA is available to test this call. Sequenced sample: blood T cells: a sorted CD56 or NKG2C T cell subset, CD4+ or CD8+ T cells, or bulk PBMC T cells (not recorded which). The TCR originated in a woman aged 50 to 60 in good health. The CDR3 loop is CASSFSGMMGPDTQYF.